This TCR beta chain was captured by sequencing in a study of blood T cell repertoires in COVID-19 (dated by TCRdb to 2019 to 2021). General notes on the study: Collaborator samples came from the United States, Italy and Spain and covered acute and convalescent phases of COVID-19. The material from the prospective study consisted of cDNA or gDNA derived from T cells, B-cell-depleted T cells, or PBMCs. Subjects who had been exposed to COVID-19, were actively infected with it, or had recovered from it provided the deeply sampled blood TCRbeta repertoires that made up the dataset. A freely available public database, intended as a resource for researchers studying the immune response to SARS-CoV-2, is where the repertoires were released. Samples came from the ongoing ImmuneRACE study (first 160 participants) plus 1,254 subjects from 6 global collaborators. Sample metadata almost always included a de-identified subject ID, COVID-19 status, age in years and sex. HLA class I and class II types, where available, came from metadata supplied by the sample provider rather than from assay-based typing. The research as a whole found: The quantity of clinical and demographic metadata differed by source and by participant and was supplied without curation.

The germline V gene (reference sequence) supplies CDR1 MNHEY and CDR2 SMNVEV. Spanning cysteine to phenylalanine, the CDR3 consists of 14 amino acids. Only the CDR3 DNA is retained, 42 bases long and in frame from the first base. The trim is 4 bases for V and 1 base for J, with a gap of 11 bases between the germline ends. Another Seattle source contributed samples from volunteer blood donors who had recovered from COVID-19. Collaborating institutions collected whole blood in K2EDTA tubes following their own protocols. Collaborator samples were shipped for TCRbeta analysis as frozen whole blood, isolated PBMCs, or DNA extracted from either sample type. A remark on this clone: No cognate antigen has been identified for it. No base-level quality is on record; no much larger clone is a single base apart.

TCRbeta CDR3 regions were amplified from genomic DNA by means of the immunoSEQ Assay, a bias-controlled multiplex PCR. For the original study's pipeline: The number of nucleated cells in each sample was estimated from the amplification of reference gene primers within the assay. To quantify the absolute abundance of each unique TCRbeta CDR3 rearrangement, sequence reads were collapsed and filtered. For each sample, productive Simpson clonality was calculated as the square root of Simpson's diversity index over productive rearrangements. The clones in this table, taken by TCRdb from immuneACCESS, are in-frame only. Not every clone is retained; where verified, under half of the shortfall comes from an unresolved V gene, and the cause of the rest is unknown. That table furnishes V, J and clone size, whereas the DNA furnished D and trimming. For this sample the table gives 250,000 to 350,000 clones, of which about 91% were detected only once. Of the sample, 5.5% to 8% is held by the ten largest clones.

The rearranged segments are TRBV27 and TRBJ2-7, with TRBD1 perhaps the D gene, on 6 matching bases. Sequenced input: peripheral blood. This TCR came from a woman younger than 45 who had recovered from COVID-19. The CDR3 has the sequence CASSSRGNSYEQYF. The nucleotide sequence reads as follows: TGTGCCAGCAGTTCCAGGGGAAATTCCTACGAGCAGTACTTC.